The present T cell receptor beta chain was sequenced within a study of blood T cell repertoires in COVID-19. Data came from immunoSEQ multiplex PCR; TCRdb stores just in-frame clones and leaves some out. This sample has around 150,000 clones; 92% occur once, and the top ten carry about 5.3%. Sequenced input: peripheral blood. This TCR came from a man aged 30-40 years with COVID-19, enrolled during active disease.

DNA for the CDR3: TGTGCCAGCAGCTCCCGGACAGGGGCTGAAGCTTTCTTT. Encoded protein: CASSSRTGAEAFF. This chain joins TRBV7-2 and TRBJ1-1; 9 nucleotides agree with TRBD1. Germline values: CDR1 SGHTA, CDR2 FQGNSA. The ends lost 4 bases at V and 6 bases at J; junction bases unmatched: 3. The CDR3 is made up of 13 amino acids.